This T cell receptor (beta chain) comes out of a study of CD8+ T cells in alopecia areata. Turning to the study itself: Those patients who were treated received oral tofacitinib, which was given at 5 to 10 mg twice daily for moderate-to-severe alopecia areata. Broader study findings: Normal skin contains resident alphabeta T cells, and these are also sequenced in scalp samples.

cDNA prepared by RNA extraction and subsequent reverse transcription served as the template for sequencing. This table comes from immunoSEQ multiplex PCR, and its TCRdb copy is limited to in-frame clones, with some not included. The sample records more than 100,000 clones, about nine tenths being singletons. As regards this clone: Antigen unknown. At one of its ends the junction is not consistent with the germline gene, which may arise from a read error.

Treatment meaning: oral pan-JAK inhibitor, 5-10 mg twice daily. Alopecia areata patients had lesional scalp punch biopsies and peripheral blood taken from them. This CDR3 has 13 amino acids. In germline, CDR1 is SSHAT, CDR2 FNYEAQ (reference sequence). The V call is TRBV7-7, the J call TRBJ2-3; 7 bases map to TRBD2. The sequence came from a human donor with alopecia areata. Source: CD8+ T cells sorted from blood, taken at approximately week 30, from a patient treated with tofacitinib. CDR3 sequence reads: CASSFQGGGTQYF. The DNA of the CDR3 is TGTGCTAGCAGCTTCCAGGGCGGGGGTACGCAGTATTTT.